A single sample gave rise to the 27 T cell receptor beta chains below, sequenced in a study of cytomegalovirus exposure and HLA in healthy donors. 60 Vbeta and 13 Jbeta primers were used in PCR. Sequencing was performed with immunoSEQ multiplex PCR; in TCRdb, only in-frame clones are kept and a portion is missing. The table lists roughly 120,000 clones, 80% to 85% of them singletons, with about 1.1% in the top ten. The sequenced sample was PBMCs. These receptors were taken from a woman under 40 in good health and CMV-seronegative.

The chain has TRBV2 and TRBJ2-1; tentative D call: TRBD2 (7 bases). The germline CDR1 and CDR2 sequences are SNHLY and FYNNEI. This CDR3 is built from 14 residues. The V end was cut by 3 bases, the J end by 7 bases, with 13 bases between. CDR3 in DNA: TGTGCCAGCAGTGAGGGGGGGCGGGGGAATGAGCAGTTCTTC. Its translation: CASSEGGRGNEQFF.

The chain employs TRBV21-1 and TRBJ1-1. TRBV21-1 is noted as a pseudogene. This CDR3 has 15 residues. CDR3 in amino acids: CASSNQTRGGTEAFF. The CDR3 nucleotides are TGTGCCAGCAGCAACCAGACCCGCGGGGGCACTGAAGCTTTCTTT.

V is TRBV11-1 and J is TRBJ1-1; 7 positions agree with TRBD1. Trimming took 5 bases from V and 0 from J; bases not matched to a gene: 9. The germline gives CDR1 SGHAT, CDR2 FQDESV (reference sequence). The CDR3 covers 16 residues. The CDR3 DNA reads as TGTGCCAGCAGCCACATCCTCAGGGGGTTGAACACTGAAGCTTTCTTT. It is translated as CASSHILRGLNTEAFF.

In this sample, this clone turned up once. CDR3 in DNA: TGTGCCAGCAGCCAAGGAGCGGGACAGGGGAGCCCCTTAGCCAAAAACATTCAGTACTTC. Translation gives CASSQGAGQGSPLAKNIQYF. This chain links TRBV14 with TRBJ2-4; 10 nucleotides match TRBD1. Germline CDR1 SGHDN, CDR2 FVKESK. V shed 1 base, J shed 0 bases, and the junction held 12 bases outside the gene matches. The CDR3 length is 20 residues.

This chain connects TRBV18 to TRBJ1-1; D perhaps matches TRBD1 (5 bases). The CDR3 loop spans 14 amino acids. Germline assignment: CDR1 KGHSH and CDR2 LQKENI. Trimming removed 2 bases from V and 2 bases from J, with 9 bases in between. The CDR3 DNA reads TGTGCCAGCTCACCAACAGGCTCTAACACTGAAGCTTTCTTT. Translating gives CASSPTGSNTEAFF.

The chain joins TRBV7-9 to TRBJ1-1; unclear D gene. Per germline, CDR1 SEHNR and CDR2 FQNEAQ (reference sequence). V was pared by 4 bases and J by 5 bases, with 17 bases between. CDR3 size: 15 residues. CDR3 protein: CASSSLRFGVTEAFF. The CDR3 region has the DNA TGTGCCAGCAGCTCACTCAGGTTCGGGGTAACTGAAGCTTTCTTT. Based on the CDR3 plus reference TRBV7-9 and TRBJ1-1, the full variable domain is DTGVSQNPRHKITKRGQNVTFRCDPISEHNRLYWYRQTLGQGPEFLTYFQNEAQLEKSRLLSDRFSAERPKGSFSTLEIQRTEQGDSAMYLCASSSLRFGVTEAFFGQGTRLTVV.

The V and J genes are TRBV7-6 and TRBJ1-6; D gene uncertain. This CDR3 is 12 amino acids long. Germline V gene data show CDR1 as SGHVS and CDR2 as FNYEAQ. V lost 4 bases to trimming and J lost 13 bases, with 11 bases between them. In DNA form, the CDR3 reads TGTGCCAGCAGCTCCGAAGGAGGCCCCCTCCACTTT. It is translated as CASSSEGGPLHF.

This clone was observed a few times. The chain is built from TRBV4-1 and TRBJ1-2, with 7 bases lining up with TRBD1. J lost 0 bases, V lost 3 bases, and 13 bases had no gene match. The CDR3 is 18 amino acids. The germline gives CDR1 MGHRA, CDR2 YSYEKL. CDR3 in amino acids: CASSQAPGTAYSNYGYTF. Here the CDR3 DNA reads TGCGCCAGCAGCCAGGCCCCCGGGACAGCTTATTCTAACTATGGCTACACCTTC.

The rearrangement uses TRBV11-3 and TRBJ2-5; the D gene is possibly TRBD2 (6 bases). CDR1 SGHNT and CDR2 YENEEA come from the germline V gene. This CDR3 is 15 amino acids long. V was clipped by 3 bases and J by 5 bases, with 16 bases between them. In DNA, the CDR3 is TGTGCCAGCAGCTTCCGCGGACTTGCGGGGGAGACCCAGTACTTC. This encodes CASSFRGLAGETQYF.

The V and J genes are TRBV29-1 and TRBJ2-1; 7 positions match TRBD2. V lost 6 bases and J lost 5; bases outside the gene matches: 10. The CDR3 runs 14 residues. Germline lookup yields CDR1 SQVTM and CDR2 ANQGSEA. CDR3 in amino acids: CSVVPAGAHNEQFF. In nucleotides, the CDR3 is TGCAGCGTGGTGCCGGCGGGAGCCCACAATGAGCAGTTCTTC.

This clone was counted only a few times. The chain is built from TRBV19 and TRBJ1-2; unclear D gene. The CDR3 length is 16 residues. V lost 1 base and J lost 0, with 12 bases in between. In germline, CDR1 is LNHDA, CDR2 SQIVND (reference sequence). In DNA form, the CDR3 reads TGTGCCAGTAGTATAGCAGGAAAACTTACTAACTATGGCTACACCTTC. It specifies CASSIAGKLTNYGYTF. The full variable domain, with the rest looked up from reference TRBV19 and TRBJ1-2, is DGGITQSPKYLFRKEGQNVTLSCEQNLNHDAMYWYRQDPGQGLRLIYYSQIVNDFQKGDIAEGYSVSREKKESFPLTVTSAQKNPTAFYLCASSIAGKLTNYGYTFGSGTRLTVV.

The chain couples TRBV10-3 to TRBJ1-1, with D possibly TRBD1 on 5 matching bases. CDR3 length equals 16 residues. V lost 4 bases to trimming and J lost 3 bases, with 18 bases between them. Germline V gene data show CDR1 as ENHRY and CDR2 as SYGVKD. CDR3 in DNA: TGTGCCATCAGTGGGGGGGAACAGGAGTATCACACTGAAGCTTTCTTT. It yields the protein CAISGGEQEYHTEAFF.

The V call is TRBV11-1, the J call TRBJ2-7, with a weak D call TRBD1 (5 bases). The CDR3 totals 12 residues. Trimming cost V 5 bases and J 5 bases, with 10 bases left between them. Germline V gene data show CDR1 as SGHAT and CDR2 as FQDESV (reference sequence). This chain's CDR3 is CASSQTENEQYF. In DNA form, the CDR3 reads TGTGCCAGCAGCCAGACAGAAAACGAGCAGTACTTC. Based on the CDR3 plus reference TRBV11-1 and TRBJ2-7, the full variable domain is EAEVAQSPRYKITEKSQAVAFWCDPISGHATLYWYRQILGQGPELLVQFQDESVVDDSQLPKDRFSAERLKGVDSTLKIQPAELGDSAMYLCASSQTENEQYFGPGTRLTVT.

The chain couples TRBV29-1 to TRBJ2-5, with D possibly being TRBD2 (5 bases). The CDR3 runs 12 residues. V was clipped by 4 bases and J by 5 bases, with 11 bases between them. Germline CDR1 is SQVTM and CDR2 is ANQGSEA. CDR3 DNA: TGCAGCGTTGTCGGGGATGGGGAGACCCAGTACTTC. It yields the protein CSVVGDGETQYF.

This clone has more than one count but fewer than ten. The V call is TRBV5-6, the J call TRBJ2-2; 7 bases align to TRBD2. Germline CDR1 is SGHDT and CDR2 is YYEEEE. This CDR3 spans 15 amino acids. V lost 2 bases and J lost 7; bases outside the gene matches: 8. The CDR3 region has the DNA TGTGCCAGCAGCTTATGGCGGGAGTTGTTCGGGGAGCTGTTTTTT. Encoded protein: CASSLWRELFGELFF.

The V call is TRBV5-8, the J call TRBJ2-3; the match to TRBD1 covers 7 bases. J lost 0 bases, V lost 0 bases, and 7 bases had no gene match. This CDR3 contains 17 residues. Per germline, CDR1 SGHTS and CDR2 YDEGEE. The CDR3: CASSLELQGVSTDTQYF. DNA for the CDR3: TGTGCCAGCAGCTTGGAGTTGCAGGGGGTTAGCACAGATACGCAGTATTTT.

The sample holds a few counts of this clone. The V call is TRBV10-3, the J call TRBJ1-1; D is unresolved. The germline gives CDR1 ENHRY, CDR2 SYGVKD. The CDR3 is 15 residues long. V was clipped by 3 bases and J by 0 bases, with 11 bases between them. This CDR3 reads CAISETDGMNTEAFF. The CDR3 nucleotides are TGTGCCATCAGTGAAACCGACGGGATGAACACTGAAGCTTTCTTT.

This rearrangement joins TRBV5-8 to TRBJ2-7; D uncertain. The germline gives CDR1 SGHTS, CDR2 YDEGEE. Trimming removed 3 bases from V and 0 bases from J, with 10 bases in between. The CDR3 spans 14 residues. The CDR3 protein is CASSSYDNSYEQYF. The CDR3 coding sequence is TGTGCCAGCAGCTCCTACGACAACTCCTACGAGCAGTACTTC.

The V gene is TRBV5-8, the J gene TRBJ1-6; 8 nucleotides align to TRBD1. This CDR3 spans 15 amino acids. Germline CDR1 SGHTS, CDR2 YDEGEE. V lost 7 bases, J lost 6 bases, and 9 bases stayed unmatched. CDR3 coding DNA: TGTGCCAGCTTGGACAGGGTGGCCCCTAATTCACCCCTCCACTTT. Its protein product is CASLDRVAPNSPLHF.

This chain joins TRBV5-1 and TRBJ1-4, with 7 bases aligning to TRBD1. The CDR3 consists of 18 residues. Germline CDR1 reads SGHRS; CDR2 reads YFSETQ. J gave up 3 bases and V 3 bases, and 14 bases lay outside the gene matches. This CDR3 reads CASSSPSDRVTANEKLFF. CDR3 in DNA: TGCGCCAGCAGCTCACCTAGCGACAGGGTAACGGCTAATGAAAAACTGTTTTTT.

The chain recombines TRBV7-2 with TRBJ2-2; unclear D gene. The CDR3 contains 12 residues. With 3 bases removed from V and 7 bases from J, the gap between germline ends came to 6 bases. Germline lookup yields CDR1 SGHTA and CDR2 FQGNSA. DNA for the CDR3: TGTGCCAGCAGCTTGGCAGTCGGGGAGCTGTTTTTT. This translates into CASSLAVGELFF. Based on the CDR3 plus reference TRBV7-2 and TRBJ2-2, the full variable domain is GAGVSQSPSNKVTEKGKDVELRCDPISGHTALYWYRQSLGQGLEFLIYFQGNSAPDKSGLPSDRFSAERTGGSVSTLTIQRTQQEDSAVYLCASSLAVGELFFGEGSRLTVL.

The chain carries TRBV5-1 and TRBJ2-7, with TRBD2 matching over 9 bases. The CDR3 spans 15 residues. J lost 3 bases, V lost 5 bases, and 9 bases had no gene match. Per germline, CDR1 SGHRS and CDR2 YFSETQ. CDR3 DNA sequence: TGCGCCAGCAGTTCCGGGGCGGGAGGGGGCTACGAGCAGTACTTC. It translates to CASSSGAGGGYEQYF.

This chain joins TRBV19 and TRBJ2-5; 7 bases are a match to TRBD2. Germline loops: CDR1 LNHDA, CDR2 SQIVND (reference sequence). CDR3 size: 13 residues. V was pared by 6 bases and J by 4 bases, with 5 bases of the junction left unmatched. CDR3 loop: CASRRGMRETQYF. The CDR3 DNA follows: TGTGCCAGTAGGCGGGGGATGAGAGAGACCCAGTACTTC.

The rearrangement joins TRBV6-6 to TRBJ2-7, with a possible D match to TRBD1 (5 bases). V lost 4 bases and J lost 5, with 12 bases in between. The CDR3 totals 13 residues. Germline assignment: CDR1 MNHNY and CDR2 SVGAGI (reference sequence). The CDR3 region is CASSSVQGHEQYF. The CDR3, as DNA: TGTGCCAGCAGTTCCGTCCAGGGCCACGAGCAGTACTTC.

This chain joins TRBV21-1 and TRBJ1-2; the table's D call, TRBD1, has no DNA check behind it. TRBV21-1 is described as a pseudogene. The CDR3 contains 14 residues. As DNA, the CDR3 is TGTGCCAGCAGCAGGACACCTGGGGACTATGGCTACACCTTC. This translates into CASSRTPGDYGYTF.

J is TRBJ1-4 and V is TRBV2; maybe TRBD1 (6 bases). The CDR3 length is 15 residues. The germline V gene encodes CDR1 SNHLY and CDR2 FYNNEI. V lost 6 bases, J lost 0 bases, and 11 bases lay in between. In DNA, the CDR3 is TGTGCCAGCAGGGGAACAGGGACAACTAATGAAAAACTGTTTTTT. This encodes CASRGTGTTNEKLFF.

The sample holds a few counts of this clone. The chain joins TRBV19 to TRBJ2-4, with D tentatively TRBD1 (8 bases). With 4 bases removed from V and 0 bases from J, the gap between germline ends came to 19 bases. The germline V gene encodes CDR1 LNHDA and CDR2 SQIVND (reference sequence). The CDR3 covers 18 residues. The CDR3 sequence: CASSKSTGEGVAKNIQYF. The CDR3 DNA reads TGTGCCAGTAGTAAGTCGACAGGGGAGGGGGTAGCCAAAAACATTCAGTACTTC.